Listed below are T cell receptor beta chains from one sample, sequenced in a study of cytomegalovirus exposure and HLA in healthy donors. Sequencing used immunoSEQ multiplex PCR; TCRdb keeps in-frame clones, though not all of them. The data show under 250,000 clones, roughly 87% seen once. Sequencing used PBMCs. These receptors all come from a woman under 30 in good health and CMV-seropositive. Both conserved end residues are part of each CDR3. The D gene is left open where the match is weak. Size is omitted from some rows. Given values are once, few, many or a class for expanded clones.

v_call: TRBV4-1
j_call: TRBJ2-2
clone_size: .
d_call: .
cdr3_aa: CASSPEGGANTGELFF
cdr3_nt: TGCGCCAGCAGCCCGGAAGGAGGGGCGAACACCGGGGAGCTGTTTTTT

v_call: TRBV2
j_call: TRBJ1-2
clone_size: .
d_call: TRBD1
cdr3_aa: CASSEALTGFYGYTF
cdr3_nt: TGTGCCAGCAGTGAAGCCCTGACAGGGTTCTATGGCTACACCTTC

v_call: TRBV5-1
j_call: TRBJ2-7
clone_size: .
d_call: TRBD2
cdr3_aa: CASSAGTSGSGEQYF
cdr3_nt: TGCGCCAGCAGCGCCGGGACTAGCGGGAGCGGGGAGCAGTACTTC

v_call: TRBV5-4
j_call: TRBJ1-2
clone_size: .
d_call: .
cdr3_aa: CASSLQGNYGYTF
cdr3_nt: TGTGCCAGCAGCTTGCAGGGGAACTATGGCTACACCTTC

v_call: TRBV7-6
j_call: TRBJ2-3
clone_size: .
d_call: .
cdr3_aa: CASSLEGGTDTQYF
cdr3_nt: TGTGCCAGCAGCTTAGAGGGGGGCACAGATACGCAGTATTTT

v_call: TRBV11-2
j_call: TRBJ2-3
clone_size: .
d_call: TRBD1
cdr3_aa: CASSPDRAADTQYF
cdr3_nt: TGTGCCAGCAGCCCAGACAGGGCGGCAGATACGCAGTATTTT

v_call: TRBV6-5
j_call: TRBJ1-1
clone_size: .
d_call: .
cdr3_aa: CASSLQGYTEAFF
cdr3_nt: TGTGCCAGTAGCTTACAGGGTTACACTGAAGCTTTCTTT

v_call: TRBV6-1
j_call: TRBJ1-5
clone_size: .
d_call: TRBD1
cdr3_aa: CASGTGDYQPQHF
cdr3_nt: TGTGCCAGCGGGACAGGGGACTATCAGCCCCAGCATTTT

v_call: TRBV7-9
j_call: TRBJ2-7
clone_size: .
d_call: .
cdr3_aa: CAKKGRPFYEQYF
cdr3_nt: TGTGCCAAAAAGGGGCGACCCTTCTACGAGCAGTACTTC

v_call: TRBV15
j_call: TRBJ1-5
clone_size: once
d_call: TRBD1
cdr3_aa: CATNADRVSNQPQHF
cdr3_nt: TGTGCCACCAACGCGGACAGGGTGAGCAATCAGCCCCAGCATTTT

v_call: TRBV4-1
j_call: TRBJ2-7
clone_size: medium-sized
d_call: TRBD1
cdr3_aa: CASSQEETGSYEQYF
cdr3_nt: TGCGCCAGCAGCCAAGAGGAGACAGGGTCCTACGAGCAGTACTTC

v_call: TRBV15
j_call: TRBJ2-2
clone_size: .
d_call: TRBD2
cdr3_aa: CATAREGLNTGELFF
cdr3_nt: TGTGCCACCGCTCGGGAGGGGTTGAACACCGGGGAGCTGTTTTTT

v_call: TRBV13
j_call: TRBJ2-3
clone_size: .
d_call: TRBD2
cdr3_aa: CASSLVSSGRGSGADTQYF
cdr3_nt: TGTGCCAGCAGCTTAGTCTCTAGCGGGAGAGGTAGTGGTGCAGATACGCAGTATTTT

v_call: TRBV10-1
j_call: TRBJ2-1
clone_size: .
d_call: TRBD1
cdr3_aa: CASSEVTWGTGRNEQFF
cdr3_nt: TGCGCCAGCAGTGAGGTCACATGGGGGACAGGGAGGAATGAGCAGTTCTTC

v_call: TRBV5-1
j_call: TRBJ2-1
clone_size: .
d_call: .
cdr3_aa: CASSPQAQRVDEQFF
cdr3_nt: TGCGCCAGCAGCCCGCAGGCCCAAAGAGTGGATGAGCAGTTCTTC

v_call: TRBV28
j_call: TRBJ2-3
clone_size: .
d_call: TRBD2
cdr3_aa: CASSPSILAVSTDTQYF
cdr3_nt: TGTGCCAGCAGTCCCTCCATACTAGCGGTCAGCACAGATACGCAGTATTTT

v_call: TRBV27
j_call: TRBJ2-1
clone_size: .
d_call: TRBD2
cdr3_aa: CASRQLAVRSYNEQFF
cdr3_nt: TGTGCCAGCAGGCAGCTAGCGGTTCGCTCCTACAATGAGCAGTTCTTC

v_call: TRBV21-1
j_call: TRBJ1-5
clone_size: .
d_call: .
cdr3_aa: CASSKARATGTDSFGPYSNQPQHF
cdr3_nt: TGTGCCAGCAGCAAAGCAAGGGCTACCGGGACAGACTCCTTTGGGCCATATAGCAATCAGCCCCAGCATTTT

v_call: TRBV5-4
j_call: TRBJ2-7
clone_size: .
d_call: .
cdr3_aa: CASSLEQGLPYEQYF
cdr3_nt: TGTGCCAGCAGCTTGGAGCAGGGGTTACCCTACGAGCAGTACTTC

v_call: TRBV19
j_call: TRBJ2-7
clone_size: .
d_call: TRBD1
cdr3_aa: CASSRTGVPYEQYF
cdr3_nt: TGTGCCAGTAGTAGGACAGGGGTGCCCTACGAGCAGTACTTC

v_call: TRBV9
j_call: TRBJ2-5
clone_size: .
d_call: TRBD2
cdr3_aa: CASSVEALAEETQYF
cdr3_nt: TGTGCCAGCAGCGTAGAGGCGCTAGCGGAAGAGACCCAGTACTTC

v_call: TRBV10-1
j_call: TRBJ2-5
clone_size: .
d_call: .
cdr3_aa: CASSAQRWETQYF
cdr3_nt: TGCGCCAGCAGTGCCCAGAGGTGGGAGACCCAGTACTTC

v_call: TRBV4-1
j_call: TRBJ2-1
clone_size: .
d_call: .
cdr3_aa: CASSQAGLAFYNEQFF
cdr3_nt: TGCGCCAGCAGCCAAGCTGGGCTAGCATTTTACAATGAGCAGTTCTTC

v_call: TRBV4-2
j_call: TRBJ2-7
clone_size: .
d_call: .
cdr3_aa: CASSQEGRDDEQYF
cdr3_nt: TGTGCCAGCAGCCAAGAGGGGAGAGATGACGAGCAGTACTTC

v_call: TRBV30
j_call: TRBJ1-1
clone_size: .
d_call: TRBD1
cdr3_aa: CAWRDYRQGSAEAFF
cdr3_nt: TGTGCCTGGAGGGATTACCGACAGGGGTCCGCTGAAGCTTTCTTT

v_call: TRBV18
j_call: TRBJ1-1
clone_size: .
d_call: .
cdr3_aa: CASSPPGGNLEAFF
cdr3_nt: TGTGCCAGCTCACCACCCGGGGGGAACCTTGAAGCTTTCTTT

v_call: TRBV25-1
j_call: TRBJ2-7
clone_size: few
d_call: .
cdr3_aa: CASSSGSYEQYF
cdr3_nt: TGTGCCAGCTCCTCAGGGTCCTACGAGCAGTACTTC

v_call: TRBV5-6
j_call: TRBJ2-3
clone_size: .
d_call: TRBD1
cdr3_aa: CASSLQMTGFTDTQYF
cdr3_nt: TGTGCCAGCAGCCTCCAGATGACAGGGTTCACAGATACGCAGTATTTT

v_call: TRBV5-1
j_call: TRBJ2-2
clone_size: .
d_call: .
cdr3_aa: CASSLRDRSGLNTGELFF
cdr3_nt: TGCGCCAGCAGCTTGAGGGATCGAAGCGGGCTGAACACCGGGGAGCTGTTTTTT

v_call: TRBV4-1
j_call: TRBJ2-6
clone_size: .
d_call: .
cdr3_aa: CASSPRTQGSGANVLTF
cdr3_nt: TGCGCCAGCAGCCCACGCACACAGGGCTCTGGGGCCAACGTCCTGACTTTC

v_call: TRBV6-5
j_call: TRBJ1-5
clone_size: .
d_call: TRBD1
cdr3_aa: CASSSDGTGYQPQHF
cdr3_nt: TGTGCCAGCAGTTCGGACGGGACAGGGTATCAGCCCCAGCATTTT

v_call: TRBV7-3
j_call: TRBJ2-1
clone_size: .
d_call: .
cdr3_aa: CASSLSGPHNEQFF
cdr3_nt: TGTGCCAGCAGTCTCAGTGGCCCCCACAATGAGCAGTTCTTC

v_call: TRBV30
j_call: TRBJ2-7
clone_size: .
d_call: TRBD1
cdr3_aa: CAWNPGQGWGEQYF
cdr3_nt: TGTGCCTGGAATCCGGGACAGGGATGGGGCGAGCAGTACTTC

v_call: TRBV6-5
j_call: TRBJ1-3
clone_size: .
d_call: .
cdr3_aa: CASSYKGISGNTIYF
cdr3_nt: TGTGCCAGCAGTTACAAGGGGATTTCTGGAAACACCATATATTTT

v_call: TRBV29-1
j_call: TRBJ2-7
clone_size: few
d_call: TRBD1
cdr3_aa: CSAGTGVYEQYF
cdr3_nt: TGCAGTGCCGGGACAGGAGTCTACGAGCAGTACTTC

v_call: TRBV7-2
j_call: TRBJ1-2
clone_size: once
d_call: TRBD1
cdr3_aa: CASSLGTGGAGGYTF
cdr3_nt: TGTGCCAGCAGCTTAGGGACAGGGGGCGCCGGTGGCTACACCTTC

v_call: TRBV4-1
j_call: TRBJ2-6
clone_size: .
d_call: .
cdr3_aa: CASSQAWAGYRSGANVLTF
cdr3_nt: TGCGCCAGCAGCCAAGCGTGGGCAGGGTATCGATCCGGGGCCAACGTCCTGACTTTC

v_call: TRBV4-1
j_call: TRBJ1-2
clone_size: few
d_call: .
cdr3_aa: CASSQYGGVDGYTF
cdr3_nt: TGCGCCAGCAGCCAATACGGGGGAGTTGATGGCTACACCTTC

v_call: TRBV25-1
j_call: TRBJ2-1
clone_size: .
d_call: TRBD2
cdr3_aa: CASSVPGLASNEQFF
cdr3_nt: TGTGCCAGCAGTGTCCCGGGACTAGCCTCCAATGAGCAGTTCTTC

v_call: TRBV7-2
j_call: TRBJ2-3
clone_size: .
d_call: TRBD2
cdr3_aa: CASSLRELVTDTQYF
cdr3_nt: TGTGCCAGCAGCTTGCGGGAGTTGGTCACAGATACGCAGTATTTT

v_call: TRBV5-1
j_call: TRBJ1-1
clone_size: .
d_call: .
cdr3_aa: CASSSTGFRYTEAFF
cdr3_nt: TGCGCCAGCAGCTCTACAGGGTTCCGCTACACTGAAGCTTTCTTT